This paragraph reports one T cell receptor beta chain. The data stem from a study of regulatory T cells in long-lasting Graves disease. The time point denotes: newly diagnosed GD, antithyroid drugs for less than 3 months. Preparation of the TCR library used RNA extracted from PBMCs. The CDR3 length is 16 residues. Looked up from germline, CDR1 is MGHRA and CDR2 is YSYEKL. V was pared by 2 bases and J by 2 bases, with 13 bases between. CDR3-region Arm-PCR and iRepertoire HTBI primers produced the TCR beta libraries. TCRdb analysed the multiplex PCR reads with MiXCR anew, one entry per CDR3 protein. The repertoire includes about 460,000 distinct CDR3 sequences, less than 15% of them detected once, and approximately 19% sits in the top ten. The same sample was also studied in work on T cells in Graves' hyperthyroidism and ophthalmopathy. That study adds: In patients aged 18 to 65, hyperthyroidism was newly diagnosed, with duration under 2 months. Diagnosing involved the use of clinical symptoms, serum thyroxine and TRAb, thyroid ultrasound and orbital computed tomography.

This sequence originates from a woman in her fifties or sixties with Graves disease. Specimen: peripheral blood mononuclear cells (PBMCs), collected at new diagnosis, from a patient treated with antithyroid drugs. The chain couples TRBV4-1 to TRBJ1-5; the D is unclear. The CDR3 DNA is TGCGCCAGCAGCCAACAACATCTTCAGGGCAATCAGCCCCAGCATTTT. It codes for CASSQQHLQGNQPQHF.